A single sample is the source of the 17 T cell receptor beta chains below, sequenced in a study of technical replicates of blood from a few donors. TCRdb's table, derived via immunoSEQ multiplex PCR, lists solely in-frame clones and lacks some. Among roughly 79,000 clones listed, approximately 94% were seen once. Sequenced sample: T cells isolated from PBMCs. The source is a human donor in good health.

The DNA for the CDR3 is TGTGCCAGCAGTTCGGACACAAACACTGAAGCTTTCTTT. It codes for CASSSDTNTEAFF. The rearrangement joins TRBV2 to TRBJ1-1; possibly TRBD1 for D (5 bases). The CDR3 is 13 residues long. Trimming pared 5 bases from V and 2 bases from J, leaving 9 bases between. Germline V gene data show CDR1 as SNHLY and CDR2 as FYNNEI.

The rearrangement uses TRBV7-2 and TRBJ1-3; 9 bases line up with TRBD1. The CDR3 runs to 16 residues. Germline V gene lookup returns CDR1 SGHTA and CDR2 FQGNSA. V lost 5 bases to trimming and J lost 3 bases; unmatched junction nucleotides: 8. CDR3 DNA: TGTGCCAGCAGCCCCTGGGACAGGGTTTATGGAAACACCATATATTTT. Amino acids: CASSPWDRVYGNTIYF.

This sequence joins TRBV13 and TRBJ2-7; TRBD1 matches 7 bases. Trimming cost V 6 bases and J 3 bases; bases outside gene matches: 11. The CDR3 extends over 15 amino acids. Germline lookup yields CDR1 PRHDT and CDR2 FYEKMQ (reference sequence). The CDR3 bases are TGTGCCAGCAGTTACTACGGGACAGATAACTACGAGCAGTACTTC. Translation gives CASSYYGTDNYEQYF.

This chain links TRBV5-1 with TRBJ2-7, with 10 bases lining up with TRBD1. V was clipped by 4 bases and J by 6 bases; unmatched bases: 13. Germline V CDR1 and CDR2: SGHRS, YFSETQ. This CDR3 region has 16 residues. The CDR3 loop reads CASSGGDRGLVVEQYF. The CDR3, as DNA: TGCGCCAGCAGCGGGGGGGACAGGGGCTTGGTTGTCGAGCAGTACTTC.

The genes are TRBV11-2 and TRBJ2-7, with D perhaps matching TRBD1 (6 bases). The CDR3 length is 13 residues. Germline V lookup: CDR1 SGHAT, CDR2 FQNNGV. Trimming took 5 bases from V and 4 from J, leaving 12 bases between them. For the CDR3, the DNA is TGTGCCAGCAGCCCCGGGACACCTTACGAGCAGTACTTC. Protein sequence: CASSPGTPYEQYF. The whole variable domain, remainder taken from reference TRBV11-2 and TRBJ2-7, is EAGVAQSPRYKIIEKRQSVAFWCNPISGHATLYWYQQILGQGPKLLIQFQNNGVVDDSQLPKDRFSAERLKGVDSTLKIQPAKLEDSAVYLCASSPGTPYEQYFGPGTRLTVT.

V is TRBV19 and J is TRBJ2-2; TRBD1 matches 9 bases. Looked up from germline, CDR1 is LNHDA and CDR2 is SQIVND (reference sequence). Trimming at V came to 2 bases and at J to 6 bases, leaving 10 bases not matched to a gene. The length of the CDR3 is 17 residues. CDR3 loop: CASSIKPGTGNSGELFF. The CDR3 nucleotides are TGTGCCAGTAGTATAAAACCCGGGACAGGGAATTCCGGGGAGCTGTTTTTT.

V and J are TRBV5-6 and TRBJ2-7; no definite D call. Germline V gene data show CDR1 as SGHDT and CDR2 as YYEEEE. Trimming removed 2 bases from V and 3 bases from J, with 12 bases in between. The CDR3 runs 14 residues. CDR3 sequence (DNA): TGTGCCAGCAGCTTCTTCCACATAAACTACGAGCAGTACTTC. Protein sequence: CASSFFHINYEQYF.

The chain links TRBV7-9 to TRBJ2-7, with D tentatively TRBD1 (5 bases). The germline V gene encodes CDR1 SEHNR and CDR2 FQNEAQ (reference sequence). Between the trimmed V and J ends, which lost 6 bases and 0 bases, there was a span of 12 bases. CDR3 size: 14 residues. The CDR3 DNA sequence: TGTGCCAGCAGTTTTAGGGGCACCTCCTACGAGCAGTACTTC. It yields the protein CASSFRGTSYEQYF.

The chain uses TRBV18 and TRBJ2-1, with 11 positions matching TRBD2. Losses at the gene ends were 4 bases for V and 6 bases for J; bases not matched to a gene: 8. Germline V gives CDR1 KGHSH, CDR2 LQKENI. The CDR3 length is 16 residues. The CDR3 coding sequence is TGTGCCAGCTCACGCCAAGCTAGCGGGAGGAGCAATGAGCAGTTCTTC. It yields the protein CASSRQASGRSNEQFF.

This chain joins TRBV5-6 and TRBJ2-7; a possible D gene is TRBD2 (6 bases). Between the trimmed V and J ends, which lost 1 base and 2 bases, there was a span of 13 bases. Germline loops: CDR1 SGHDT, CDR2 YYEEEE. This CDR3 contains 15 residues. The CDR3 DNA reads TGTGCCAGCAGCTTGTTCGGGAGTGGGGCCTACGAGCAGTACTTC. Translation gives CASSLFGSGAYEQYF.

This clone has just one count. The chain combines TRBV4-3 with TRBJ2-1, with D unclear. Germline-derived CDR1 and CDR2 are LGHNA and YSLEER. The CDR3 is 14 residues long. The germline V and J ends were trimmed by 0 bases and 7 bases, with 10 bases remaining between them. The CDR3 DNA reads TGCGCCAGCAGCCAAGATAGCCCTCGGAATGAGCAGTTCTTC. Its protein product is CASSQDSPRNEQFF.

This rearrangement joins TRBV23-1 to TRBJ2-7; 10 nucleotides match TRBD2. TRBV23-1 qualifies as an ORF whose function is uncertain. This CDR3 is 13 amino acids long. J lost 11 bases, V lost 6 bases, and 10 bases had no gene match. The chain's CDR3 is CASSQREGRLEYF. The CDR3 DNA is TGCGCCAGCAGCCAGCGGGAGGGCCGCTTAGAGTACTTC.

This clone was seen just once. The chain carries TRBV5-1 and TRBJ2-1; 12 bases align to TRBD2. The CDR3 is 15 amino acids. The ends lost 1 base at V and 7 bases at J; junction bases unmatched: 3. In germline, CDR1 is SGHRS, CDR2 YFSETQ. The CDR3 reads CASSLFGLAGNEQFF. The CDR3 bases are TGCGCCAGCAGCTTGTTTGGACTAGCGGGAAATGAGCAGTTCTTC.

This rearrangement joins TRBV7-2 to TRBJ1-5, with TRBD1 matching 7 bases. Germline V gene lookup returns CDR1 SGHTA and CDR2 FQGNSA. The CDR3 loop spans 14 amino acids. Trimming at V came to 3 bases and at J to 4 bases, leaving 3 bases not matched to a gene. CDR3 bases: TGTGCCAGCAGCTTCGGACAGGCTAATCAGCCCCAGCATTTT. Translation: CASSFGQANQPQHF.

The J gene is TRBJ2-7, the V gene TRBV4-1; no clear D. Germline values: CDR1 MGHRA, CDR2 YSYEKL. This CDR3 has 11 residues. V was clipped by 6 bases and J by 1 base, with 4 bases between them. CDR3 sequence reads: CASRSSYEQYF. The CDR3 DNA follows: TGCGCCAGCAGATCGTCCTACGAGCAGTACTTC.

The chain links TRBV6-5 to TRBJ1-5, with a weak D call TRBD1 (6 bases). The CDR3 totals 13 residues. The V gene lost 5 bases and the J gene lost 6 bases, with 11 bases spanning the gap. Per the germline V gene, CDR1 is MNHEY and CDR2 is SVGAGI. The CDR3 loop reads CASSPAGAQPQHF. The DNA of the CDR3 is TGTGCCAGCAGTCCGGCAGGGGCTCAGCCCCAGCATTTT.

The rearrangement uses TRBV30 and TRBJ1-5, with TRBD1 as a possible D gene (5 bases). The CDR3 has 13 amino acids. V gave up 3 bases and J gave up 4 bases, with 10 bases separating them. Germline CDR1 and CDR2: GTSNPN and SVGIG (reference sequence). The CDR3 nucleotides are TGTGCCTGGAGGACAGCAACTAATCAGCCCCAGCATTTT. It codes for CAWRTATNQPQHF.